Shown below are 11 T cell receptor beta chains from a single sample sequenced in a study of shared clonotypes between healthy human individuals. The data were produced by immunoSEQ multiplex PCR, yet TCRdb's version contains in-frame clones alone and is incomplete. The data hold around 620,000 clones, with 85% to 95% observed a single time. In the naive CD8 group, cells lacked CD45RO and were positively selected for CCR7, so terminally differentiated effector memory CD45RA+ cells were left out. The sequenced sample consisted of naive CD8+ T cells sorted from blood. These receptors were taken from a woman aged 30 to 39 in good health.

This rearrangement joins TRBV6-5 to TRBJ1-5; maybe TRBD1 (5 bases). Trimming shortened V by 6 bases and J by 1 base, and 10 bases separated the two germline ends. CDR3 length: 14 residues. The germline gives CDR1 MNHEY, CDR2 SVGAGI. DNA for the CDR3: TGTGCCAGCAGGGGTGAGGGGAGCAATCAGCCCCAGCATTTT. Amino acids: CASRGEGSNQPQHF.

The chain is built from TRBV28 and TRBJ1-1; no clear D gene. V was clipped by 5 bases and J by 0 bases, with 16 bases between them. The germline CDR1 and CDR2 sequences are MDHEN and SYDVKM. CDR3 length: 16 residues. The CDR3 here is CASSIYTGGLNTEAFF. Written as DNA, the CDR3 is TGTGCCAGCAGTATCTACACGGGCGGATTGAACACTGAAGCTTTCTTT.

The J gene is TRBJ2-3, the V gene TRBV7-6; D is perhaps TRBD1 or TRBD2 (6 bases each). Germline CDR1 is SGHVS and CDR2 is FNYEAQ. This CDR3 is 16 amino acids long. Trimming took off 5 bases at V and 3 bases at J, with 18 bases between the two ends. CDR3 loop: CASSAQGVGTTDTQYF. The CDR3 DNA reads as TGTGCCAGCAGCGCACAGGGAGTTGGGACTACAGATACGCAGTATTTT.

V usage is TRBV7-8 and J usage is TRBJ2-7; possibly TRBD1 or TRBD2 for D (5 bases each). Germline assignment: CDR1 SGHVS and CDR2 FQNEAQ. The CDR3 loop spans 16 amino acids. Trimming took off 5 bases at V and 6 bases at J, with 23 bases between the two ends. The CDR3 nucleotides are TGTGCCAGCAGCGCCTCACTAGGGGAGATTTGGCGCGAGCAGTACTTC. It specifies CASSASLGEIWREQYF.

Comments on this clone: This same CDR3 is encoded by further DNA sequences in the sample. The V and J genes are TRBV9 and TRBJ2-2; D is unclear. Germline V gene data show CDR1 as SGDLS and CDR2 as YYNGEE. CDR3 length equals 11 residues. V lost 2 bases to trimming and J lost 6 bases, with 2 bases between them. The CDR3 coding sequence is TGTGCCAGCAGCGTGTCCGGGGAGCTGTTTTTT. It codes for CASSVSGELFF.

This clone was seen a single time. The V and J genes are TRBV4-1 and TRBJ1-2; D perhaps matches TRBD1 (6 bases). V gave up 5 bases and J gave up 8 bases, with 24 bases separating them. Per germline, CDR1 MGHRA and CDR2 YSYEKL. The CDR3 extends over 16 amino acids. CDR3: CASSERGGYGTHGYTF. In DNA form, the CDR3 reads TGCGCCAGCAGCGAAAGGGGGGGGTATGGGACCCACGGCTACACCTTC.

This clone was counted once. This chain links TRBV14 with TRBJ2-1; TRBD2 matches 10 bases. The germline V gene has CDR1 SGHDN and CDR2 FVKESK. V lost 1 base to trimming and J lost 10 bases; unmatched junction nucleotides: 7. This CDR3 region has 15 residues. The CDR3 nucleotides are TGTGCCAGCAGCCAAGCCCAGCGGGAGGGCCTGGAGCAGTTCTTC. Its protein is CASSQAQREGLEQFF. The complete variable domain, with remaining parts taken from reference TRBV14 and TRBJ2-1, reads EAGVTQFPSHSVIEKGQTVTLRCDPISGHDNLYWYRRVMGKEIKFLLHFVKESKQDESGMPNNRFLAERTGGTYSTLKVQPAELEDSGVYFCASSQAQREGLEQFFGPGTRLTVL.

The rearrangement links TRBV7-9 to TRBJ2-7; 9 positions agree with TRBD1. Trimming at V came to 5 bases and at J to 4 bases, leaving 15 bases not matched to a gene. The CDR3 loop spans 17 amino acids. From germline, CDR1 is SEHNR and CDR2 FQNEAQ (reference sequence). The CDR3 region has the DNA TGTGCCAGCAGCCCTAGCAGAGGACAGGGGAGGGCTTACGAGCAGTACTTC. Protein: CASSPSRGQGRAYEQYF.

This chain joins TRBV18 and TRBJ2-5, with a possible D match to TRBD1 (5 bases). The germline gives CDR1 KGHSH, CDR2 LQKENI. CDR3 size: 14 residues. V was cut by 0 bases and J by 4 bases, with 9 bases left in between. The CDR3 spells CASSPPSQGETQYF. DNA for the CDR3: TGTGCCAGCTCACCACCGTCCCAGGGAGAGACCCAGTACTTC.

The chain carries TRBV2 and TRBJ2-1; the match to TRBD1 covers 11 bases. CDR1 is SNHLY, CDR2 FYNNEI, per germline. Trimming at V came to 4 bases and at J to 4 bases, leaving 18 bases not matched to a gene. CDR3 length: 20 amino acids. CDR3 in DNA: TGTGCCAGCAGTGGGACAGGGGGCTCGAGCGGGAAGGGCGGATACAATGAGCAGTTCTTC. Protein: CASSGTGGSSGKGGYNEQFF.

V gene TRBV28 combines with J gene TRBJ2-1; D is undetermined. Germline V gene sequence: CDR1 MDHEN, CDR2 SYDVKM. V was cut by 2 bases and J by 2 bases, with 10 bases left in between. The CDR3 runs 15 residues. This chain's CDR3 is CASSLLEGPYNEQFF. DNA for the CDR3: TGTGCCAGCAGTTTACTAGAAGGTCCCTACAATGAGCAGTTCTTC.